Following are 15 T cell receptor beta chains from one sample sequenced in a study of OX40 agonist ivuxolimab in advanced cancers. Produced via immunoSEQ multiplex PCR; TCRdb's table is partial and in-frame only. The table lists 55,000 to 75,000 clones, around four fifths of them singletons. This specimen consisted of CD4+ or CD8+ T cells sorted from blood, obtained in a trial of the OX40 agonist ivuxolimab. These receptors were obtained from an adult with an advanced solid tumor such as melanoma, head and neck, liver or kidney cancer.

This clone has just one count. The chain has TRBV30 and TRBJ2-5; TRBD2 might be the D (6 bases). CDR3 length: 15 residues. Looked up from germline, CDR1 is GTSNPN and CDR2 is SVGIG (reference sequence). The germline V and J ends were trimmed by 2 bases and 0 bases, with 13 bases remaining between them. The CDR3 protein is CAWSMAGKYQETQYF. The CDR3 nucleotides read TGTGCCTGGAGTATGGCGGGGAAGTACCAAGAGACCCAGTACTTC.

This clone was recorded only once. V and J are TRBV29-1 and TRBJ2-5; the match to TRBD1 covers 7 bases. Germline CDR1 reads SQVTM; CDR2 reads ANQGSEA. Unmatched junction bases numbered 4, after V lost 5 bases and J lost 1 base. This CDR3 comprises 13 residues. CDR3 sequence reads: CSVMDRFQETQYF. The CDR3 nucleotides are TGCAGCGTTATGGACAGGTTCCAAGAGACCCAGTACTTC.

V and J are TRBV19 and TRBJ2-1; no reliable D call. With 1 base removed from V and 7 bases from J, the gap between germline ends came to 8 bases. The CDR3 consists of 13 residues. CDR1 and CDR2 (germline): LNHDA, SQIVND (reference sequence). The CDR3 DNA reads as TGTGCCAGTAGTATAGTTCCTGGGAATGAGCAGTTCTTC. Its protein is CASSIVPGNEQFF. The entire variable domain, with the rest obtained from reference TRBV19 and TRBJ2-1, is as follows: DGGITQSPKYLFRKEGQNVTLSCEQNLNHDAMYWYRQDPGQGLRLIYYSQIVNDFQKGDIAEGYSVSREKKESFPLTVTSAQKNPTAFYLCASSIVPGNEQFFGPGTRLTVL.

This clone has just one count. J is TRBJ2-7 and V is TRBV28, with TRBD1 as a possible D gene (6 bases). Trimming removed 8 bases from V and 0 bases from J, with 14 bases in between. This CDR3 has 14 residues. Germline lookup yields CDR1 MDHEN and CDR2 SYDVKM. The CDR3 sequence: CASGLRQASYEQYF. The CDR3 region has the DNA TGTGCCAGCGGACTTCGACAGGCCTCCTACGAGCAGTACTTC.

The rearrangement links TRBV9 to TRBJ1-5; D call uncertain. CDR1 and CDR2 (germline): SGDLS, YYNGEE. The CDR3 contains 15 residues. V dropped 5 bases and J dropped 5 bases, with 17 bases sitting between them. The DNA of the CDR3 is TGTGCCAGCAGTATGACCCCTAATGGGGATCAGCCCCAGCATTTT. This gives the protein CASSMTPNGDQPQHF.

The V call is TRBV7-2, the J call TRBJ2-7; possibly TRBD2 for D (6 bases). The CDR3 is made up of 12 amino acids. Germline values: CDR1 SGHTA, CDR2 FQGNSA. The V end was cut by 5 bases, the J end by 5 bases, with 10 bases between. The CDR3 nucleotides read TGTGCCAGCAGCCGGGACTCGGACGAGCAGTACTTC. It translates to CASSRDSDEQYF.

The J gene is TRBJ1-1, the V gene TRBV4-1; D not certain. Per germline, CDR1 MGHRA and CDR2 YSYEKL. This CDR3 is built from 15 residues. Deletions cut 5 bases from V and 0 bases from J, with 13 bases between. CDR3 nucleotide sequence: TGCGCCAGCAGCTCTACCCGCAACATGAACACTGAAGCTTTCTTT. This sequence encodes CASSSTRNMNTEAFF.

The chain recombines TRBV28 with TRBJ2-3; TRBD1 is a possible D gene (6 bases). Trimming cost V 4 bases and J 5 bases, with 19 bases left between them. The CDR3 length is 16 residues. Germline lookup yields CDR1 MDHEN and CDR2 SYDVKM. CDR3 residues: CASSSPPSGARDTQYF. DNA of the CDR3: TGTGCCAGCAGTTCCCCTCCATCAGGGGCGCGAGATACGCAGTATTTT.

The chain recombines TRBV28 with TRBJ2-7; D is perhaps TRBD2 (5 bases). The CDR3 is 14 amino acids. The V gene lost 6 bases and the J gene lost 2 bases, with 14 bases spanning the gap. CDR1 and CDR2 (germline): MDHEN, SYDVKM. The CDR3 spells CASRPGLQAYEQYF. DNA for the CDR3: TGTGCCAGCAGGCCAGGACTGCAAGCCTACGAGCAGTACTTC.

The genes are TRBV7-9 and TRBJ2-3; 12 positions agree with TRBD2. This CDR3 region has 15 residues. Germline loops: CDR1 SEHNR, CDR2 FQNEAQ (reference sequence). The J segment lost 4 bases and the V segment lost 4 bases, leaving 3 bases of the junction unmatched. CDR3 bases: TGTGCCAGCAGCTCTCGACTAGCGGGAGCAGATACGCAGTATTTT. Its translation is CASSSRLAGADTQYF.

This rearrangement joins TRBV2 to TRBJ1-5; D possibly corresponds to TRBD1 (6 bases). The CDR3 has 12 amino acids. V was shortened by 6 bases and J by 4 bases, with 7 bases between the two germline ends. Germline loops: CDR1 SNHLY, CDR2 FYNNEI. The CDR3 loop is CASRGTNQPQHF. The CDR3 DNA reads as TGTGCCAGCAGAGGGACAAATCAGCCCCAGCATTTT.

In DNA, the CDR3 is TGTGCCAGCAGTTGGTCAGATAACAATGAGCAGTTCTTC. This sequence encodes CASSWSDNNEQFF. The V and J genes are TRBV6-6 and TRBJ2-1; D is uncertain. V was clipped by 4 bases and J by 5 bases, with 9 bases between them. CDR1 and CDR2 from the germline V gene are MNHNY and SVGAGI (reference sequence). The CDR3 runs 13 residues.

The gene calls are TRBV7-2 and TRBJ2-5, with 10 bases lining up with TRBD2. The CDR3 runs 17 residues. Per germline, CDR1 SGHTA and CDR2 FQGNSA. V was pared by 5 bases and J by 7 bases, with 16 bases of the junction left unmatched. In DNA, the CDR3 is TGTGCCAGCAGCACTGTTCTGCTAGCGGGGGCTCCAGGGACCCAGTACTTC. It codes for CASSTVLLAGAPGTQYF.

CDR3 nucleotides: TGTGCCAGCAGTGACGGCCGGGGGGCAATCACAGATACGCAGTATTTT. Amino acids: CASSDGRGAITDTQYF. V gene TRBV2 combines with J gene TRBJ2-3; a possible D gene is TRBD2 (7 bases). V lost 3 bases to trimming and J lost 2 bases, with 15 bases between them. Germline V gene data show CDR1 as SNHLY and CDR2 as FYNNEI. This CDR3 region has 16 residues.

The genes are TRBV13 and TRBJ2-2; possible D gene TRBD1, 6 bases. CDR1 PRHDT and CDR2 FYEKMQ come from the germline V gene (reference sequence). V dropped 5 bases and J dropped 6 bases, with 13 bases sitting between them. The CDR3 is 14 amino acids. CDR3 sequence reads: CASSPGHAAGELFF. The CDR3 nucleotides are TGTGCCAGCAGCCCGGGACACGCGGCCGGGGAGCTGTTTTTT. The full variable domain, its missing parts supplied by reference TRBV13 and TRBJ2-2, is AAGVIQSPRHLIKEKRETATLKCYPIPRHDTVYWYQQGPGQDPQFLISFYEKMQSDKGSIPDRFSAQQFSDYHSELNMSSLELGDSALYFCASSPGHAAGELFFGEGSRLTVL.